This passage covers 29 T cell receptor beta chains from one sample sequenced in a study of blood T cells in healthy people across ages. The authors ran a second PCR of 7 to 11 cycles using a sample-barcoded 5' primer and a J-beta primer mix. TCRdb ran MiXCR on the 5' RACE reads and lists one entry per CDR3 protein. The sample records over 1,500,000 distinct CDR3 sequences, 35% to 50% being singletons. The sequencing sample was made of blood. These receptors were obtained from a human donor in good health.

This clonotype occurred once. This chain joins TRBV4-2 and TRBJ2-5; 10 bases map to TRBD2. Unmatched junction bases numbered 2, after V lost 2 bases and J lost 2 bases. Germline CDR1 reads LGHNA; CDR2 reads YNFKEQ. CDR3 size: 15 residues. DNA of the CDR3: TGTGCCAGCAGCCAATCAGCGGGGGGGCAAGAGACCCAGTACTTC. It yields the protein CASSQSAGGQETQYF.

The CDR3 DNA is TGTGCCAGCAGGAACCAGGGGGCTCTAGGGAACACCATATATTTT. Residues: CASRNQGALGNTIYF. The chain couples TRBV28 to TRBJ1-3, with 8 positions matching TRBD1. Unmatched junction bases numbered 11, after V lost 6 bases and J lost 7 bases. CDR3 length: 15 amino acids. Germline CDR1 and CDR2: MDHEN and SYDVKM. The variable domain in full, completed from reference TRBV28 and TRBJ1-3, reads DVKVTQSSRYLVKRTGEKVFLECVQDMDHENMFWYRQDPGLGLRLIYFSYDVKMKEKGDIPEGYSVSREKKERFSLILESASTNQTSMYLCASRNQGALGNTIYFGEGSWLTVV.

This clonotype was observed a handful of times. The rearrangement links TRBV5-6 to TRBJ2-5; D call uncertain. The CDR3 has 14 residues. Germline assignment: CDR1 SGHDT and CDR2 YYEEEE. Trimming took 0 bases from V and 5 from J, leaving 11 bases between them. This CDR3 reads CASSLVGMGETQYF. CDR3 in DNA: TGTGCCAGCAGCTTGGTCGGCATGGGGGAGACCCAGTACTTC. The whole variable domain, filled in from reference TRBV5-6 and TRBJ2-5, reads DAGVTQSPTHLIKTRGQQVTLRCSPKSGHDTVSWYQQALGQGPQFIFQYYEEEERQRGNFPDRFSGHQFPNYSSELNVNALLLGDSALYLCASSLVGMGETQYFGPGTRLLVL.

The V call is TRBV4-3, the J call TRBJ2-3; D uncertain. Trimming left V 5 bases short and J 0 bases short, with 12 bases between. This CDR3 has 15 amino acids. Per germline, CDR1 LGHNA and CDR2 YSLEER. DNA for the CDR3: TGCGCCAGCAGCTACGGTGTCGCTAGCACAGATACGCAGTATTTT. Translation gives CASSYGVASTDTQYF.

This clonotype was observed once. This chain uses TRBV18 with TRBJ1-5; D remains ambiguous. V lost 0 bases and J 7 bases, leaving 13 bases between the germline ends. The germline CDR1 and CDR2 sequences are KGHSH and LQKENI. This CDR3 spans 15 amino acids. CDR3 DNA sequence: TGTGCCAGCTCACCACCGGGTAGGGTGGGACAGCCCCAGCATTTT. As protein: CASSPPGRVGQPQHF. Filled out from reference TRBV18 and TRBJ1-5, the complete variable domain reads NAGVMQNPRHLVRRRGQEARLRCSPMKGHSHVYWYRQLPEEGLKFMVYLQKENIIDESGMPKERFSAEFPKEGPSILRIQQVVRGDSAAYFCASSPPGRVGQPQHFGDGTRLSIL.

Worth noting for this clonotype: A read error may account for a junction end that differs from germline. The rearrangement links TRBV6-6 to TRBJ1-3; TRBD1 might be the D (6 bases). CDR3 length equals 12 residues. Germline loops: CDR1 MNHNY, CDR2 SVGAGI (reference sequence). The CDR3 is CTSGRGGNTIYF. CDR3 in DNA: TGTACCAGCGGCAGGGGCGGAAACACCATATATTTT.

The V and J genes are TRBV2 and TRBJ2-7; D gene uncertain. Per germline, CDR1 SNHLY and CDR2 FYNNEI. V was shortened by 6 bases and J by 4 bases, with 16 bases between the two germline ends. The CDR3 consists of 14 residues. Here the CDR3 reads CASRQTPVGYEQYF. The CDR3 DNA reads TGTGCCAGCAGACAGACACCTGTAGGTTACGAGCAGTACTTC.

This clonotype was counted a few times. The chain links TRBV20-1 to TRBJ1-2; the match to TRBD1 covers 7 bases. Germline V gene lookup returns CDR1 DFQATT and CDR2 SNEGSKA (reference sequence). The CDR3 loop spans 13 amino acids. V lost 1 base to trimming and J lost 8 bases; unmatched junction nucleotides: 7. CDR3 amino acids: CSARAGTALGYTF. The DNA of the CDR3 is TGCAGTGCTAGAGCAGGGACAGCCTTGGGCTACACCTTC.

This clonotype has just a few counts. The rearrangement links TRBV6-2 or TRBV6-3 to TRBJ1-1, with TRBD1 matching 7 bases. Germline CDR1 MNHEY, CDR2 SVGEGT. The V gene end was trimmed by 2 bases and the J gene end by 3 bases; junction bases not matched to a gene: 9. The CDR3 loop spans 16 amino acids. The CDR3 bases are TGTGCCAGCAGTTACCCGTCAGGGGGTCGGGACACTGAAGCTTTCTTT. Protein: CASSYPSGGRDTEAFF.

The rearrangement joins TRBV6-2 or TRBV6-3 to TRBJ2-5; D unresolved. The DNA end is a closer match to TRBJ2-7, so the J assignment may be wrong. The CDR3 is 12 residues long. CDR1 is MNHEY, CDR2 SVGEGT, per germline. The CDR3 reads CASTSAFYEQYF. The CDR3 DNA is TGTGCCAGCACTTCGGCTTTCTACGAGCAGTACTTC.

The chain recombines TRBV6-2 or TRBV6-3 with TRBJ2-4; D is uncertain. The CDR3 has 13 residues. The germline V and J ends were trimmed by 5 bases and 15 bases, with 20 bases remaining between them. Germline CDR1 is MNHEY and CDR2 is SVGEGT. CDR3 sequence reads: CASSTQWTSLRYF. Here the CDR3 DNA reads TGTGCCAGCAGTACCCAATGGACGAGTTTAAGGTACTTC.

In its sample, this clonotype was seen a few times. The V and J genes are TRBV5-5 and TRBJ1-5, with TRBD1 matching over 8 bases. Per the germline V gene, CDR1 is SGHKS and CDR2 is YYEKEE (reference sequence). J was trimmed by 10 bases and V by 4 bases; bases with no gene match: 4. The CDR3 has 12 residues. CDR3 DNA: TGTGCCAGCAGCCTCACAGGGGGACCCCAGCATTTT. Residues: CASSLTGGPQHF.

V gene TRBV29-1 combines with J gene TRBJ2-3; D could derive from TRBD1 or TRBD2 (5 bases each). This CDR3 is 14 amino acids long. V was trimmed by 2 bases and J by 6 bases, leaving 15 bases between them. The germline CDR1 and CDR2 sequences are SQVTM and ANQGSEA. DNA for the CDR3: TGCAGCGTTGAACGATCAGGGACCCCGGATACGCAGTATTTT. This translates into CSVERSGTPDTQYF.

Remarks on this clonotype: The junction shows a germline mismatch at one end, possibly a read error. The chain has TRBV27 and TRBJ2-1; no clear D gene. Germline V gene sequence: CDR1 MNHEY, CDR2 SMNVEV (reference sequence). The CDR3 has 15 residues. CDR3 nucleotides: TGTACCAGCAGTTTGTCAACCCCAACAAGTGATGAGCAGTTCTTC. This translates into CTSSLSTPTSDEQFF.

The V and J genes are TRBV7-2 and TRBJ2-5, with 8 bases that match TRBD2. Germline V CDR1 and CDR2: SGHTA, FQGNSA. V shed 5 bases and J 5 bases; nucleotides not matched to a gene: 10. The CDR3 is 15 amino acids. The CDR3 region has the DNA TGTGCCAGCAGCACAGACGCGGGGGGCTGGGAGACCCAGTACTTC. Translating it yields CASSTDAGGWETQYF.

J is TRBJ1-2 and V is TRBV3-1; tentatively, D is TRBD1 (5 bases). The germline gives CDR1 LGHDT, CDR2 YNNKEL (reference sequence). The germline V and J ends were trimmed by 1 base and 8 bases, with 14 bases remaining between them. The CDR3 sequence is 14 residues long. The CDR3 DNA reads TGTGCCAGCAGCCAAGGGGGCCGGCCTATGGGCTACACCTTC. Translated, it gives CASSQGGRPMGYTF.

The chain couples TRBV6-2 or TRBV6-3 to TRBJ2-6; D uncertain. Germline loops: CDR1 MNHEY, CDR2 SVGEGT. The CDR3 is 14 amino acids. DNA for the CDR3: TGTGTCGCTATTGCGGACTCTGGGGCCAACGTCCTGACTTTC. It encodes CVAIADSGANVLTF.

This clonotype was detected many times. The chain uses TRBV7-3 and TRBJ2-5, with D perhaps matching TRBD1 (6 bases). V lost 2 bases and J 3 bases, leaving 7 bases between the germline ends. CDR1 is SGHTA, CDR2 FQGTGA, per germline. The CDR3 is made up of 13 amino acids. As DNA, the CDR3 is TGTGCCAGCAGCTTACCAGGGGAAGAGACCCAGTACTTC. It codes for CASSLPGEETQYF.

This clonotype appeared many times. This chain uses TRBV7-2 with TRBJ2-3, with a weak D call TRBD1 (6 bases). Germline CDR1 is SGHTA and CDR2 is FQGNSA. This CDR3 comprises 13 residues. Between the trimmed V and J ends, which lost 5 bases and 6 bases, there was a span of 12 bases. This CDR3 is CASSRNRADTQYF. For the CDR3, the DNA is TGTGCCAGCAGCAGAAACAGGGCGGATACGCAGTATTTT.

The chain has TRBV3-1 and TRBJ2-2; D is possibly TRBD1 or TRBD2 (6 bases each). The germline V gene has CDR1 LGHDT and CDR2 YNNKEL (reference sequence). The CDR3 length is 16 residues. The V and J ends lost 0 bases and 5 bases respectively, with 13 bases between them. DNA for the CDR3: TGTGCCAGCAGCCAAGATTCGGGGGCTTTGACCGGGGAGCTGTTTTTT. Translated, it gives CASSQDSGALTGELFF.

CDR3 in amino acids: CASSVSLRAAEAFF. DNA for the CDR3: TGTGCCAGCAGCGTATCCTTAAGGGCCGCTGAAGCTTTCTTT. The chain carries TRBV9 and TRBJ1-1; D remains unclear. CDR3 size: 14 residues. Germline CDR1 is SGDLS and CDR2 is YYNGEE. Trimming took off 1 base at V and 6 bases at J, with 13 bases between the two ends.

The chain employs TRBV7-8 and TRBJ1-2, with D hard to call. V was cut by 1 base and J by 4 bases, with 7 bases left in between. The CDR3 extends over 13 amino acids. Germline V gene lookup returns CDR1 SGHVS and CDR2 FQNEAQ. CDR3 DNA sequence: TGTGCCAGCAGCTTAGACATTAGCTATGGCTACACCTTC. The encoded protein is CASSLDISYGYTF.

This clonotype has more than one count but fewer than ten. The chain employs TRBV7-2 and TRBJ2-7; 7 nucleotides match TRBD2. Germline V gives CDR1 SGHTA, CDR2 FQGNSA. V was clipped by 2 bases and J by 3 bases; unmatched bases: 10. The CDR3 is 16 amino acids. The CDR3 sequence: CASSLSFATSNYEQYF. The CDR3 nucleotides are TGTGCCAGCAGCTTATCTTTTGCGACTAGCAACTACGAGCAGTACTTC.

The chain uses TRBV4-3 and TRBJ2-7; possible D gene TRBD2, 5 bases. CDR1 is LGHNA and CDR2 is YSLEER in the germline V gene. Trimming shortened V by 2 bases and J by 7 bases, and 24 bases separated the two germline ends. The CDR3 has 17 amino acids. The chain's CDR3 is CASSQTALGWEFGEQYF. CDR3 sequence (DNA): TGCGCCAGCAGCCAAACAGCTCTGGGATGGGAGTTTGGGGAGCAGTACTTC.

In its sample, this clonotype was seen a few times. The chain couples TRBV20-1 to TRBJ1-2, with D hard to call. V gave up 3 bases and J gave up 4 bases, with 6 bases separating them. The CDR3 consists of 11 residues. Germline V lookup: CDR1 DFQATT, CDR2 SNEGSKA (reference sequence). The CDR3 DNA is TGCAGTGCTAGGGCTCTCTATGGCTACACCTTC. Its protein product is CSARALYGYTF.

The rearrangement links TRBV5-6 to TRBJ1-2; tentatively, D is TRBD1 (6 bases). The CDR3 sequence is 13 residues long. V was shortened by 0 bases and J by 8 bases, with 11 bases between the two germline ends. Germline V gene sequence: CDR1 SGHDT, CDR2 YYEEEE. The CDR3 loop is CASSLVAGEGYTF. The CDR3 DNA is TGTGCCAGCAGCTTGGTGGCAGGGGAAGGCTACACCTTC.

The gene calls are TRBV27 and TRBJ2-7, with 9 positions matching TRBD2. V gave up 5 bases and J gave up 2 bases; unmatched junction bases: 7. The germline CDR1 and CDR2 sequences are MNHEY and SMNVEV (reference sequence). The CDR3 has 15 residues. The CDR3 protein is CASSNQLAGAYEQYF. CDR3 in DNA: TGTGCCAGCAGTAACCAACTAGCGGGCGCCTACGAGCAGTACTTC.

V and J are TRBV28 and TRBJ2-7; 9 bases match TRBD1. Germline V gives CDR1 MDHEN, CDR2 SYDVKM. The J segment lost 1 base and the V segment lost 4 bases, leaving 2 bases of the junction unmatched. This CDR3 region has 14 residues. The CDR3, as DNA: TGTGCCAGCAGTTGGACAGGGGAGTCCTACGAGCAGTACTTC. Its translation is CASSWTGESYEQYF.

This clonotype was detected once. This chain links TRBV7-2 with TRBJ1-1; D is possibly TRBD1 (6 bases). The CDR3 is made up of 14 amino acids. V lost 5 bases and J 4 bases, leaving 14 bases between the germline ends. From germline, CDR1 is SGHTA and CDR2 FQGNSA. Written as DNA, the CDR3 is TGTGCCAGCAGCATAACAGGGTCGGCCACTGAAGCTTTCTTT. Its translation: CASSITGSATEAFF. Full variable domain (remainder filled in from reference TRBV7-2 and TRBJ1-1): GAGVSQSPSNKVTEKGKDVELRCDPISGHTALYWYRQSLGQGLEFLIYFQGNSAPDKSGLPSDRFSAERTGGSVSTLTIQRTQQEDSAVYLCASSITGSATEAFFGQGTRLTVV.